This T cell receptor beta chain was identified in a study of OX40 agonist ivuxolimab in advanced cancers. Produced via immunoSEQ multiplex PCR; TCRdb's table is partial and in-frame only. The table records 60,000 to 100,000 clones, roughly 92% of them present only once. CDR1 and CDR2 from the germline V gene are SGHNT and YYREEE (reference sequence). This CDR3 region has 15 residues. The V segment lost 4 bases and the J segment 7 bases; nucleotides outside the gene matches: 9. The sample consisted of CD4+ or CD8+ T cells sorted from blood, taken in a trial of the OX40 agonist ivuxolimab. The rearrangement uses TRBV5-4 and TRBJ2-7, with 12 bases identical to TRBD1. The source is an adult with an advanced solid tumor such as melanoma, head and neck, liver or kidney cancer. The CDR3 loop reads CASSGDRGRIYEQYF. CDR3 nucleotide sequence: TGTGCCAGCAGCGGGGACAGGGGGCGAATATATGAGCAGTACTTC.